These 8 T cell receptor beta chains were all obtained from the same sample, sequenced in a study of CD8+CD57+ T cells in acquired aplastic anemia (dated by TCRdb to the late 2010s). Instrument used: Illumina HiSeq 2000. Profiling of TCR beta VDJ combinations and CDR3 sequences used genomic DNA as the template. TCRdb reprocessed the public reads (quality trimming at Q25 with fastp, clone calling with MiXCR) and kept in-frame beta chains. Here each entry gathers all rows of one CDR3 protein and keeps the most common genes and DNA. The sample yields around 130,000 distinct CDR3 sequences; approximately 50% were counted once. The ten top clones hold 25% to 30% of the sample. Flow cytometry had shown CD8+CD57+ cell expansion in the patients selected for sequencing. Sequenced input: sorted CD4+, CD8+, or CD8+CD57+ T cells (not recorded which) from PBMCs. These receptors were taken from a human donor with aplastic anemia.

J is TRBJ2-1 and V is TRBV5-1; weak D call: TRBD2 (6 bases). Per germline, CDR1 SGHRS and CDR2 YFSETQ. With 0 bases removed from V and 6 bases from J, the gap between germline ends came to 13 bases. The CDR3 consists of 15 residues. The CDR3 DNA reads as TGCGCCAGCAGCTTGGACGGGAGTGGGGCCAATGAGCAGTTCTTC. This encodes CASSLDGSGANEQFF.

The genes are TRBV25-1 and TRBJ1-6, with TRBD1 identical over 7 bases. In germline, CDR1 is MGHDK, CDR2 SYGVNS. V lost 1 base, J lost 10 bases, and 4 bases stayed unmatched. CDR3 length: 14 residues. CDR3 loop: CASSELTGRSPLHF. The CDR3 DNA reads TGTGCCAGCAGTGAATTGACAGGGCGCTCACCCCTCCACTTT. Combining the CDR3 with reference TRBV25-1 and TRBJ1-6 gives the whole variable domain EADIYQTPRYLVIGTGKKITLECSQTMGHDKMYWYQQDPGMELHLIHYSYGVNSTEKGDLSSESTVSRIRTEHFPLTLESARPSHTSQYLCASSELTGRSPLHFGNGTRLTVT.

This clonotype occurred a few times. The chain joins TRBV27 to TRBJ2-3; TRBD2 might be the D (5 bases). The CDR3 is 11 residues long. Trimming stripped 10 bases from V and 8 bases from J, with 13 bases between. Germline V gene lookup returns CDR1 MNHEY and CDR2 SMNVEV (reference sequence). The CDR3: CATARGGTQYF. Here the CDR3 DNA reads TGTGCCACAGCCCGGGGTGGTACGCAGTATTTT.

This chain links TRBV25-1 with TRBJ2-1, with 7 bases aligning to TRBD2. Germline CDR1 MGHDK, CDR2 SYGVNS. After removal of 3 bases from V and 4 bases from J, the junction contained 3 bases not matched to a gene. This CDR3 spans 14 amino acids. The CDR3 here is CASSDGGGYNEQFF. DNA for the CDR3: TGTGCCAGCAGTGATGGGGGGGGTTACAATGAGCAGTTCTTC.

About this clonotype itself: A much more abundant neighbour one base away suggests this may be a read error. This sequence joins TRBV20-1 and TRBJ2-1, with 9 bases that match TRBD2. This CDR3 is 19 amino acids long. Germline V gives CDR1 DFQATT, CDR2 SNEGSKA (reference sequence). In DNA form, the CDR3 reads TGCAGTGCTAGAGATAAGGGGGCTAGCGGGACGCGCTCCTACAGTGAGCAGTTCTTC. Translating gives CSARDKGASGTRSYSEQFF.

This chain links TRBV2 with TRBJ2-3; D is possibly TRBD1 (5 bases). Between the trimmed V and J ends, which lost 7 bases and 0 bases, there was a span of 14 bases. The CDR3 runs 15 residues. Germline CDR1 reads SNHLY; CDR2 reads FYNNEI. CDR3 amino acids: CASTTGDSSTDTQYF. The CDR3 DNA follows: TGTGCCAGCACCACAGGTGATTCTAGCACAGATACGCAGTATTTT.

V is TRBV6-5 and J is TRBJ2-7; weak D call: TRBD2 (6 bases). Trimming took off 0 bases at V and 6 bases at J, with 9 bases between the two ends. Per the germline V gene, CDR1 is MNHEY and CDR2 is SVGAGI. CDR3 length: 13 amino acids. The CDR3: CASSYSGGSEQYF. The CDR3 DNA reads TGTGCCAGCAGTTACTCGGGGGGATCCGAGCAGTACTTC.

This rearrangement joins TRBV28 to TRBJ2-7; TRBD1 matches 10 bases. There are 14 residues in the CDR3. Germline assignment: CDR1 MDHEN and CDR2 SYDVKM. V gave up 6 bases and J gave up 4 bases; unmatched junction bases: 6. In DNA, the CDR3 is TGTGCCAGCAGGTCCGGGACAGGGGATTACGAGCAGTACTTC. Translated, it gives CASRSGTGDYEQYF.